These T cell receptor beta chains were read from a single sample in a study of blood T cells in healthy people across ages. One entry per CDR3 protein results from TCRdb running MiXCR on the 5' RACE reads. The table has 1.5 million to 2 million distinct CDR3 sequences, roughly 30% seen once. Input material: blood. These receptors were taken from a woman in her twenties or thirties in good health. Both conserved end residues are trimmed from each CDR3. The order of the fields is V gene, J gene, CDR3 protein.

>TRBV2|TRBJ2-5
ASCSPLGTEEGYQETQY
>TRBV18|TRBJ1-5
ASSPWGGRNQPQH
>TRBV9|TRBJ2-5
ASSVGPSGLSETQY
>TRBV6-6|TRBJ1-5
ASRPAGQGNQPQH
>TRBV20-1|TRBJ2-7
SARPASLADYEQY
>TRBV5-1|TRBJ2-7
ASSNQYSYEQY
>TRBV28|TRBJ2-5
ASSVGLQGDGAETQY
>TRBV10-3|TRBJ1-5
AISEGTGDSQPQH
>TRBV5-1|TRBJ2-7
ASRQGHYEQY
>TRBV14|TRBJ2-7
ASSQEAFYEQY
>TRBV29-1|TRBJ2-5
SGLRGLKTQY
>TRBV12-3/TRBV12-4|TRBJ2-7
ASSYGESSGSYEQY
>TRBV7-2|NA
AGSPNGRVGDTASYEQY
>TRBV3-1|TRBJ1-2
ASSRYPDSANYGYT
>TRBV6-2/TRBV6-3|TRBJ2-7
ASKGFPYEQY
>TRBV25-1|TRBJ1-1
ASVVNTEAF
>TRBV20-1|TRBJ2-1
SATPANWIGSEQF
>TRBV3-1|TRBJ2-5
ASSQCASGGETQY
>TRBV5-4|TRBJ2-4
ASSDTTSGRPREY
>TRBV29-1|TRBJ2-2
SGQGDTGELF
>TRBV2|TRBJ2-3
ASDRRADAQY
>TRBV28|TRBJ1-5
ASSLFRGTSNQPQH
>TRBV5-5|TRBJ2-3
ACSLGGTHSTDTQY
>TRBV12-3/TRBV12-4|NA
ASSLGTGYNEQY
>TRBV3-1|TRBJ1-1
ASSNTGYTEAF
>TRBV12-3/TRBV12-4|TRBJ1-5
ASSLSRVEPQH
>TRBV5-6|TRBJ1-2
ASRPRWSGYGGYT
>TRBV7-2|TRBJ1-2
ASSFGIDYGYT
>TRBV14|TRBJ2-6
ASRSRAGANVLT
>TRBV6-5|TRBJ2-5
ASSSAGGETQY
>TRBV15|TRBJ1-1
ATSREWVAAAPF
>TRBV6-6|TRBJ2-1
ASRFGTVSYNEQF
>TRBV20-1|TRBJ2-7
SASSAPYEQY
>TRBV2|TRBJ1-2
ASNGGICGYT
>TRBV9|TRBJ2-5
ASSVGQGGIETQY
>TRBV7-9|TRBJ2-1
ASSSVGTEYNEQF
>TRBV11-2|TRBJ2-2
ASSLRQQNTGELF
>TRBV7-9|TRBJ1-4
ASSDRRGLANEKLF
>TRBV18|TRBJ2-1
ASSPEFNEQF
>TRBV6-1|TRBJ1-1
ASTGQPNTEAF
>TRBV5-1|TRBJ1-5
ASEPGTGGRGQPQH
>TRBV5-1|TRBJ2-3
ASSLVAGSLTDTQY
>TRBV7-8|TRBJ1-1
ASLRGKLTEAF
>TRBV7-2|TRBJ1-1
ASSSQILVWNTEAF
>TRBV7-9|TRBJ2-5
ASSLVVGEETQY